These 9 T cell receptor beta chains were all obtained from the same sample, sequenced in a study of T cell responses to AZD1222 COVID-19 vaccine. Here immunoSEQ multiplex PCR was the method, and the copy in TCRdb shows in-frame clones only, minus some. The sample records 210,000 or so clones, approximately 94% being singletons. This material consisted of peripheral blood, taken 28 days after the second dose of the MenACWY control vaccine. These receptors all stem from an adult who received the MenACWY meningococcal vaccine as a control.

The chain employs TRBV28 and TRBJ1-3; 7 bases align to TRBD1. V trimming: 1 base; J trimming: 1 base; junction bases outside the gene matches: 16. The CDR3 length is 20 residues. Germline loops: CDR1 MDHEN, CDR2 SYDVKM. This chain's CDR3 is CASSLFLRGARALSGNTIYF. Written as DNA, the CDR3 is TGTGCCAGCAGTTTATTTCTCAGGGGGGCGAGAGCCCTTTCTGGAAACACCATATATTTT.

V usage is TRBV5-1 and J usage is TRBJ2-2; 9 nucleotides line up with TRBD2. V was clipped by 0 bases and J by 6 bases; unmatched bases: 0. The CDR3 consists of 14 residues. Germline assignment: CDR1 SGHRS and CDR2 YFSETQ. CDR3 in DNA: TGCGCCAGCAGCTTGGGGACTAGCGCCGGGGAGCTGTTTTTT. Translated, it gives CASSLGTSAGELFF. Variable domain in full (rest from reference TRBV5-1 and TRBJ2-2): KAGVTQTPRYLIKTRGQQVTLSCSPISGHRSVSWYQQTPGQGLQFLFEYFSETQRNKGNFPGRFSGRQFSNSRSEMNVSTLELGDSALYLCASSLGTSAGELFFGEGSRLTVL.

This clone was seen just once. V usage is TRBV11-2 and J usage is TRBJ2-7; possible D gene TRBD1, 6 bases. Trimming stripped 3 bases from V and 0 bases from J, with 9 bases between. Germline V lookup: CDR1 SGHAT, CDR2 FQNNGV. CDR3 size: 14 residues. The CDR3 protein is CASSFRTASYEQYF. CDR3 sequence (DNA): TGTGCCAGCAGCTTTCGGACAGCCTCCTACGAGCAGTACTTC. The complete variable domain, with remaining parts taken from reference TRBV11-2 and TRBJ2-7, reads EAGVAQSPRYKIIEKRQSVAFWCNPISGHATLYWYQQILGQGPKLLIQFQNNGVVDDSQLPKDRFSAERLKGVDSTLKIQPAKLEDSAVYLCASSFRTASYEQYFGPGTRLTVT.

This clone was detected only once. The CDR3 DNA reads as TGTGCCAGCAGCTTCGTCGCCGGGGCCGATGAGCAGTTCTTC. This sequence encodes CASSFVAGADEQFF. V and J are TRBV5-5 and TRBJ2-1; TRBD1 or TRBD2 may be the D gene (5 bases each). This CDR3 has 14 amino acids. V was shortened by 2 bases and J by 8 bases, with 14 bases between the two germline ends. CDR1 and CDR2 (germline): SGHKS, YYEKEE (reference sequence). The full variable domain, its missing parts supplied by reference TRBV5-5 and TRBJ2-1, is DAGVTQSPTHLIKTRGQQVTLRCSPISGHKSVSWYQQVLGQGPQFIFQYYEKEERGRGNFPDRFSARQFPNYSSELNVNALLLGDSALYLCASSFVAGADEQFFGPGTRLTVL.

In regard to this clone: One junction end does not reproduce the germline sequence, and a read error may be involved. The chain links TRBV7-9 to TRBJ2-6, with D unclear. The CDR3 is made up of 14 amino acids. Germline loops: CDR1 SEHNR, CDR2 FQNEAQ (reference sequence). The CDR3 DNA sequence: TGTGCCAGCAGCTCCGCGACTGGTGCCAACGTCCTGACTTTC. Protein product: CASSSATGANVLTF.

This chain links TRBV15 with TRBJ1-3, with D perhaps TRBD1 (5 bases). Germline V gene data show CDR1 as LNHNV and CDR2 as YYDKDF (reference sequence). V lost 1 base, J lost 4 bases, and 14 bases lay in between. This CDR3 contains 16 residues. CDR3 in DNA: TGTGCCACCAGCAGAGTTACCGGGGCCTTCGGAAACACCATATATTTT. Protein product: CATSRVTGAFGNTIYF.

The J gene is TRBJ2-7, the V gene TRBV6-5; 7 bases are a match to TRBD2. The CDR3 consists of 16 residues. The germline CDR1 and CDR2 sequences are MNHEY and SVGAGI. The V segment lost 0 bases and the J segment 2 bases; nucleotides outside the gene matches: 7. CDR3 amino acids: CASSYSSGGSTYEQYF. The CDR3 bases are TGTGCCAGCAGTTACTCGTCGGGCGGGAGCACCTACGAGCAGTACTTC.

V usage is TRBV15 and J usage is TRBJ2-7; D not certain. CDR1 and CDR2 (germline): LNHNV, YYDKDF (reference sequence). This CDR3 contains 13 residues. The V end was cut by 0 bases, the J end by 6 bases, with 9 bases between. The CDR3 region has the DNA TGTGCCACCAGCAGAGATTCCGCGGCCGAGCAGTACTTC. Translating it yields CATSRDSAAEQYF. Looking up the rest from reference TRBV15 and TRBJ2-7 gives the full variable domain: DAMVIQNPRYQVTQFGKPVTLSCSQTLNHNVMYWYQQKSSQAPKLLFHYYDKDFNNEADTPDNFQSRRPNTSFCFLDIRSPGLGDTAMYLCATSRDSAAEQYFGPGTRLTVT.

The V call is TRBV11-2, the J call TRBJ2-7, with D unclear. Germline lookup yields CDR1 SGHAT and CDR2 FQNNGV. This CDR3 is 18 amino acids long. Trimming pared 0 bases from V and 0 bases from J, leaving 18 bases between. CDR3 nucleotides: TGTGCCAGCAGCTTAGATCTCCCCCTCCAGATATCCTCCTACGAGCAGTACTTC. Its translation: CASSLDLPLQISSYEQYF.